These T cell receptor beta chains were read from a single sample in a study of blood T cell repertoires in COVID-19. Profiling relied on immunoSEQ multiplex PCR, and the TCRdb table lists in-frame clones only, not all of them. In the table there are 80,000 to 95,000 clones, roughly 88% of which are singletons. Sample: peripheral blood. Receptor source: a woman of 80 years or more with active or convalescent COVID-19. CDR3s include the opening cysteine and the closing phenylalanine or tryptophan. D genes are given only for firm matches. Some rows have no size entry. The others give once, few or many, or a class for an expanded clone.

TRBV29-1	TRBJ2-1	TRBD2	.	CSLSGRAGNEQFF	TGCAGCTTAAGCGGGAGGGCAGGGAATGAGCAGTTCTTC
TRBV9	TRBJ2-5	TRBD2	.	CASSPHGGETQYF	TGTGCCAGCAGCCCCCACGGGGGGGAGACCCAGTACTTC
TRBV28	TRBJ1-4	.	.	CASSTSQGHEKLFF	TGTGCCAGCAGCACCTCGCAGGGGCATGAAAAACTGTTTTTT
TRBV28	TRBJ1-2	TRBD1	.	CASSSTGPPNYGYTF	TGTGCCAGCAGCTCGACAGGGCCCCCTAACTATGGCTACACCTTC
TRBV11-2	TRBJ2-7	.	.	CASSLYGKSYEQYF	TGTGCCAGCAGCTTATACGGGAAAAGCTACGAGCAGTACTTC
TRBV28	TRBJ1-2	.	many	CASSLYSYTHGYTF	TGTGCCAGCAGTTTATACAGCTATACCCATGGCTACACCTTC
TRBV10-3	TRBJ2-1	TRBD1	.	CAISGGTGRNEQFF	TGTGCCATCAGTGGGGGGACAGGGCGGAATGAGCAGTTCTTC
TRBV7-9	TRBJ2-2	.	.	CASSLQAGNTGELFF	TGTGCCAGCAGCTTACAGGCGGGGAACACCGGGGAGCTGTTTTTT
TRBV7-8	TRBJ2-7	TRBD1	few	CASSLFLRTGPFSSNYEQYF	TGTGCCAGCAGCTTATTTCTCAGGACAGGGCCCTTCTCTTCTAACTACGAGCAGTACTTC
TRBV11-2	TRBJ2-2	.	.	CASSVGTSGTGELFF	TGTGCCAGCAGCGTCGGGACTTCGGGGACCGGGGAGCTGTTTTTT
TRBV19	TRBJ2-1	TRBD1	.	CASSIQQGAGLYNEQFF	TGTGCCAGTAGTATCCAACAGGGGGCGGGCCTATACAATGAGCAGTTCTTC
TRBV28	TRBJ1-5	.	.	CASSAGRELLVGQPQHF	TGTGCCAGCAGTGCCGGCCGGGAGCTACTTGTTGGCCAGCCCCAGCATTTT
TRBV28	TRBJ1-2	.	once	CASSVLSGGYRNYGYTF	TGTGCCAGCAGTGTGCTGAGTGGGGGCTACCGTAACTATGGCTACACCTTC
TRBV3-1/TRBV3-2	TRBJ2-2	.	.	CASSFSPGGTGELFF	TGTGCCAGCAGCTTCAGTCCCGGGGGCACCGGGGAGCTGTTTTTT
TRBV28	TRBJ1-2	.	.	CASSHQYGYTF	TGTGCCAGCAGCCACCAGTATGGCTACACCTTC
TRBV5-1	TRBJ2-7	.	few	CASSLDGAYEQYF	TGCGCCAGCAGCTTGGACGGAGCCTACGAGCAGTACTTC
TRBV12-5	TRBJ1-4	TRBD1	few	CASGFFGGDRQGGEKLFF	TGTGCTAGTGGTTTTTTTGGCGGTGATCGACAGGGTGGTGAAAAACTGTTTTTT
TRBV6-5	TRBJ1-1	TRBD1	.	CASGGQENTEAFF	TGTGCCAGCGGCGGACAGGAGAACACTGAAGCTTTCTTT
TRBV28	TRBJ1-4	TRBD1	once	CASREPGQGYRKLFF	TGTGCCAGCAGGGAACCGGGACAGGGGTATCGAAAACTGTTTTTT
TRBV27	TRBJ2-1	TRBD1	.	CASSPGTGGDEQFF	TGTGCCAGCAGTCCCGGGACAGGGGGCGATGAGCAGTTCTTC
TRBV7-9	TRBJ2-3	TRBD2	once	CASSPRLAGRITDTQYF	TGTGCCAGCAGCCCTCGACTAGCGGGGCGAATAACAGATACGCAGTATTTT
TRBV9	TRBJ1-4	.	.	CASGISGANEKLFF	TGTGCCAGCGGTATTAGCGGGGCTAATGAAAAACTGTTTTTT
TRBV18	TRBJ1-5	TRBD1	.	CASSKEQGNQPQHF	TGTGCCAGCTCAAAAGAACAGGGGAATCAGCCCCAGCATTTT
TRBV10-3	TRBJ2-7	.	few	CAISEGGSSYEQYF	TGTGCCATCAGTGAAGGGGGAAGCTCCTACGAGCAGTACTTC
TRBV2	TRBJ2-1	TRBD1	.	CASSEGQGAYNEQFF	TGTGCCAGCAGTGAGGGACAGGGGGCCTACAATGAGCAGTTCTTC
TRBV28	TRBJ1-5	.	.	CASSLGGLGQPQHF	TGTGCCAGCAGTTTAGGTGGTCTAGGCCAGCCCCAGCATTTT
TRBV5-1	TRBJ1-4	TRBD1	.	CASSDRQGVEKLFF	TGCGCCAGCAGCGATCGACAGGGGGTGGAAAAACTGTTTTTT
TRBV24-1	TRBJ1-3	.	few	CAAYPRVDSGNTIYF	TGTGCCGCCTACCCCAGGGTGGACTCTGGAAACACCATATATTTT
TRBV27	TRBJ2-2	.	few	CASTSGNTGELFF	TGTGCCAGCACGAGTGGGAACACCGGGGAGCTGTTTTTT
TRBV6-5	TRBJ2-1	.	few	CATSGGVEQFF	TGTGCCACTTCAGGAGGCGTTGAGCAGTTCTTC
TRBV5-1	TRBJ1-1	.	.	CASSLGQDGTEAFF	TGCGCCAGCAGCTTGGGACAGGACGGCACTGAAGCTTTCTTT
TRBV28	TRBJ2-7	.	.	CASNSPTGSWWEQYF	TGTGCCAGCAATTCACCTACAGGCTCCTGGTGGGAGCAGTACTTC
TRBV6-1	TRBJ1-1	.	.	CASSENRDYTEAFF	TGTGCCAGCAGTGAAAACAGGGATTACACTGAAGCTTTCTTT
TRBV11-2	TRBJ2-3	TRBD2	.	CASSLAGGTTDTQYF	TGTGCCAGCAGCTTAGCGGGGGGAACCACAGATACGCAGTATTTT
TRBV2	TRBJ1-6	.	.	CASSGTGSFHSLHF	TGTGCCAGCAGTGGGACTGGGTCATTTCACTCCCTCCACTTT
TRBV6-2/TRBV6-3	TRBJ2-5	TRBD2	.	CASSLAGYQETQYF	TGTGCCAGCAGCTTAGCGGGGTACCAAGAGACCCAGTACTTC
TRBV6-1	TRBJ1-4	.	.	CASSEGEGVGEKLFF	TGTGCCAGCAGTGAAGGCGAAGGGGTCGGAGAAAAACTGTTTTTT
TRBV3-1/TRBV3-2	TRBJ2-2	.	.	CASSQEGLAKKNTGELFF	TGTGCCAGCAGCCAAGAAGGGCTAGCGAAAAAAAACACCGGGGAGCTGTTTTTT
TRBV11-3	TRBJ2-1	TRBD2	.	CASSLSGGINEQFF	TGTGCCAGCAGCTTAAGCGGGGGAATCAATGAGCAGTTCTTC
TRBV13	TRBJ1-2	.	.	CASSFGGGGYGYTF	TGTGCCAGCAGCTTTGGCGGGGGCGGGTATGGCTACACCTTC
TRBV10-3	TRBJ2-2	TRBD1	.	CAISERQGAGTGELFF	TGTGCCATCAGTGAGAGGCAGGGGGCCGGCACCGGGGAGCTGTTTTTT